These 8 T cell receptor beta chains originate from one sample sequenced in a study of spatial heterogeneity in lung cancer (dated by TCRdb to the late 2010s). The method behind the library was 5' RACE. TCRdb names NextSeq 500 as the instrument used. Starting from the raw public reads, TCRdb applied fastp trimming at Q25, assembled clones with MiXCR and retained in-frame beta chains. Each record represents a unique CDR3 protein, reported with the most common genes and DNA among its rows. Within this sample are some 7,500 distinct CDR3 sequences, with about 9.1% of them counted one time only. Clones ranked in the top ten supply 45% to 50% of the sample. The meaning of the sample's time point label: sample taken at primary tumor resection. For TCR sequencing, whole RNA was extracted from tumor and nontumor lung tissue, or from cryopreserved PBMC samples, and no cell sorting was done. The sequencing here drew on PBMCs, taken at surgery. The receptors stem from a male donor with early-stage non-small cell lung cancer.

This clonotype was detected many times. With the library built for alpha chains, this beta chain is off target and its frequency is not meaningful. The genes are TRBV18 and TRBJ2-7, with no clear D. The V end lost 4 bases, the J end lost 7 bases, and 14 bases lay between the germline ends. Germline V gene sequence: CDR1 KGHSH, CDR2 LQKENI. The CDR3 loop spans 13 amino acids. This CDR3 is CASSRPEVREQYF. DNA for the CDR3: TGTGCCAGCTCACGACCCGAGGTGAGGGAGCAGTACTTC.

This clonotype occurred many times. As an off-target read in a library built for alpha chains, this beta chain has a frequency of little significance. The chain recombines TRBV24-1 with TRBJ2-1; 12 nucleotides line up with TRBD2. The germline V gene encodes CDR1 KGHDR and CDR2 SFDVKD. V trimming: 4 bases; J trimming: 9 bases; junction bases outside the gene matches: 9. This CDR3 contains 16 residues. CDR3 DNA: TGTGCCACCAGTGACTTGACTAGCGGGAGACCCCTTGAGCAGTTCTTC. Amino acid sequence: CATSDLTSGRPLEQFF.

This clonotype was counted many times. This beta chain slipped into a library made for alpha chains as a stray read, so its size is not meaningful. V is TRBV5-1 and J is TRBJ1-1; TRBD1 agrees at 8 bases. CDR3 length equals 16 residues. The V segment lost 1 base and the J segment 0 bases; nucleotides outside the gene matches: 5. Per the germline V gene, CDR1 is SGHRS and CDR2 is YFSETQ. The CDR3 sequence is CASSLTADRVNTEAFF. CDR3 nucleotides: TGCGCCAGCAGCTTGACCGCGGACAGGGTGAACACTGAAGCTTTCTTT.

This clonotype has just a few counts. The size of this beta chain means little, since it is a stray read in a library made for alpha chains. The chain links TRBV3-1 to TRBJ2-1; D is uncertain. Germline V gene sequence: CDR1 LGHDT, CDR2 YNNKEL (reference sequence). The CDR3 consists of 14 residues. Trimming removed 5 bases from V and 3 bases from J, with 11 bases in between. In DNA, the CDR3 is TGTGCCAGCAGCTACAGCCACAGCTACAATGAGCAGTTCTTC. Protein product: CASSYSHSYNEQFF.

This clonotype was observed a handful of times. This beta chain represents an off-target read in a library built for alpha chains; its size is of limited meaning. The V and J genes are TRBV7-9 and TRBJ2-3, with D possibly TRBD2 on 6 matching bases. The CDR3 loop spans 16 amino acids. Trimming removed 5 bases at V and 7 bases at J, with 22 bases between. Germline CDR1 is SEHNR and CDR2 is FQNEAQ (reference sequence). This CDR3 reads CASSPPGLSSLNTQYF. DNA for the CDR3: TGTGCCAGCAGCCCTCCGGGACTGAGCTCCCTGAATACGCAGTATTTT.

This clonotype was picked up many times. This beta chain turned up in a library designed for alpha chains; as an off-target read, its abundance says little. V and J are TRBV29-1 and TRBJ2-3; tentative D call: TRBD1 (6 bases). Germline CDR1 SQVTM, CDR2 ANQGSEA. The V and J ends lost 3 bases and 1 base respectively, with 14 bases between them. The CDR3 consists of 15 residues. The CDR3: CSVDLGGSGTDTQYF. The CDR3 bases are TGCAGCGTTGATTTAGGGGGATCAGGCACAGATACGCAGTATTTT.

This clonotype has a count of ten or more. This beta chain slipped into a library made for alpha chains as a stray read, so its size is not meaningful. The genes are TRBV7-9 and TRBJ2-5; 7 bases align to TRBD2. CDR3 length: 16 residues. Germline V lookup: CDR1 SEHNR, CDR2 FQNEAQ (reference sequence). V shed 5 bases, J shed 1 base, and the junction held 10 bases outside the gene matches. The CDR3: CASSALSGGPQETQYF. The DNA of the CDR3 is TGTGCCAGCAGCGCCCTGTCGGGAGGTCCCCAAGAGACCCAGTACTTC. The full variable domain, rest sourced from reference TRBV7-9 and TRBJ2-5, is DTGVSQNPRHKITKRGQNVTFRCDPISEHNRLYWYRQTLGQGPEFLTYFQNEAQLEKSRLLSDRFSAERPKGSFSTLEIQRTEQGDSAMYLCASSALSGGPQETQYFGPGTRLLVL.

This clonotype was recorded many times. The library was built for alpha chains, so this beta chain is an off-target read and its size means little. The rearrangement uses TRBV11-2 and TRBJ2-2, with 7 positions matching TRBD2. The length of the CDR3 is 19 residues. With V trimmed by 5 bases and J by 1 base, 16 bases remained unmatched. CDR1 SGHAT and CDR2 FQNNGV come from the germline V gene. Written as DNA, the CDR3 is TGTGCCAGCAGCCCCGAGGGAGGGTACGAGCGGGAGAACACCGGGGAGCTGTTTTTT. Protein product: CASSPEGGYERENTGELFF.